This T cell receptor beta chain was recovered during a study of blood T cell repertoires in COVID-19. Background on the study: Specimens from acute and convalescent COVID-19 originated in the United States, Italy and Spain. Sources were T cells, B-cell-depleted T cells, or PBMCs; the material itself was cDNA or gDNA.

In the authors' workflow: Using reference gene primer amplification, nucleated cell counts were estimated. Generated by immunoSEQ multiplex PCR, the TCRdb table keeps only in-frame clones and is missing some. V and J calls and clone size are given by that table; D and trimming were obtained from the DNA. The data show about 150,000 clones, roughly 84% seen once. This CDR3 is 14 amino acids long. Germline CDR1 reads SGHDN; CDR2 reads FVKESK. V lost 3 bases, J lost 4 bases, and 0 bases stayed unmatched. The source of this sequence is a human donor in a cohort sampled during active COVID-19. This chain connects TRBV14 to TRBJ1-6; TRBD1 matches at 7 bases. Sequences were obtained from peripheral blood. The CDR3 here is CASSQGQYNSPLHF. The CDR3 DNA reads TGTGCCAGCAGCCAGGGACAGTATAATTCACCCCTCCACTTT.